This T cell receptor beta chain was sequenced for a study of molecular identifiers for immune sequencing clone quantification. Study-wide background: For replicates, RNA isolated from approximately 22,000 or 94,000 naive CD8 cells was divided into five portions, of which four were sequenced.

Naive CD8 T cells underwent sorting with the CD8+CD4-CCR7+CD45RA+ definition. Germline V gene sequence: CDR1 SNHLY, CDR2 FYNNEI. V was cut by 1 base and J by 12 bases, with 19 bases left in between. The CDR3 length is 14 residues. TCRdb re-called the PCR reads with MiXCR, one entry per CDR3 protein. The sample includes some 650,000 distinct CDR3 sequences, 15% to 20% of them seen just once. The receptor's source is a human donor in good health. Some libraries in this study had Jurkat cell RNA spiked in. This chain joins TRBV2 and TRBJ2-7; tentatively, D is TRBD2 (5 bases). Sequenced sample: naive CD8+ T cells from blood, with Jurkat cell RNA spiked in. Subset here: FACS-sorted CD8+CD4-CCR7+CD45RA+ naive T cells. The CDR3 DNA is TGTGCCAGCAGTGAAGTGATGGGAGACTACGGGCGGTACTTC. Residues: CASSEVMGDYGRYF.